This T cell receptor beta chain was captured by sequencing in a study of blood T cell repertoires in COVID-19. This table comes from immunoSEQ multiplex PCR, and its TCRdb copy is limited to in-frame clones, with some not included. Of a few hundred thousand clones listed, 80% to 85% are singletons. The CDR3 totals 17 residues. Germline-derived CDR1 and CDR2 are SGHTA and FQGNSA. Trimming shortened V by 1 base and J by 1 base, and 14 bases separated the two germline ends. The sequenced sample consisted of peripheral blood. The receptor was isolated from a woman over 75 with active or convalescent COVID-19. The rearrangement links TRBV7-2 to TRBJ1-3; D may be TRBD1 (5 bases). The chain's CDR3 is CASSLGGRDWSGNTIYF. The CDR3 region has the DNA TGTGCCAGCAGCTTAGGGGGCAGGGATTGGTCTGGAAACACCATATATTTT.